This T cell receptor beta chain was retrieved from a study of long-term antiretroviral therapy in people with HIV. At the level of the study: Sampling started about a decade before the 2015 immediate-ART recommendation.

This CDR3 region has 11 residues. Deletions cut 6 bases from V and 7 bases from J, with 7 bases between. The germline CDR1 and CDR2 sequences are SGHAT and FQNNGV. Researchers ran immunoSEQ v3.0 at survey level. TCRdb's copy holds only in-frame clones and misses some; the assay was immunoSEQ multiplex PCR. The profile shows 25,000 to 35,000 clones, roughly 96% of them singletons. Details on this clone: Its antigen is undetermined.

Study-wide results and caveats: Collection spanned 2004 to 2017; ART regimens may be less effective than current ones.

This chain connects TRBV11-2 to TRBJ1-3, with D possibly TRBD1 on 5 matching bases. The source is a man aged 25-45 years with HIV. The source material was unsorted PBMCs, sampled 6.6 years after starting antiretroviral therapy. The DNA of the CDR3 is TGTGCCAGCAGGTCAGGGAACACCATATATTTT. Its translation: CASRSGNTIYF.